One T cell receptor beta chain is described in this entry. Recruitment covered about two dozen US areas and drew participants whose ages spanned roughly 18 to 100 years. The record originates from a study of blood T cell repertoires in COVID-19. Background on the study: From T cells, B-cell-depleted T cells, or PBMCs came the material, which was cDNA or gDNA.

The germline V and J ends were trimmed by 6 bases and 1 base, with 7 bases remaining between them. The germline V gene has CDR1 GTSNPN and CDR2 SVGIG (reference sequence). This CDR3 has 12 residues. The authors' processing: Amplification with reference gene primers provided the estimates of nucleated cell counts. Method: immunoSEQ multiplex PCR; TCRdb's copy keeps in-frame clones and lacks some. The D gene and trimming were derived from the DNA, and the V and J assignments and clone size from that table. The table shows around 300,000 clones, with 75% to 90% occurring only once. The clonotype was recovered from a woman in her 50s who had recovered from COVID-19. Sequencing was carried out using PBMCs or T cells enriched from blood (not recorded which). V is TRBV30 and J is TRBJ1-3; D remains ambiguous. CDR3 sequence: CACSLSGNTIYF. CDR3 DNA: TGTGCCTGCTCCCTATCTGGAAACACCATATATTTT.